Presented here are 11 T cell receptor beta chains from one specimen sequenced in a study of T-cell memory formation after mild COVID-19. TCRdb ran MiXCR on the 5' RACE reads and lists one entry per CDR3 protein. This table holds 200,000 to 300,000 distinct CDR3 sequences, over 15% found once. The sequenced material came from PBMCs or a T cell subset sorted from them (not recorded which). Source of these receptors: an adult woman who had mild COVID-19 (a few samples of this study predate the infection). Cell type and time point are not known.

The V call is TRBV29-1, the J call TRBJ2-1; D assignment may be TRBD1 or TRBD2 (5 bases each). V was shortened by 5 bases and J by 9 bases, with 14 bases between the two germline ends. Germline V gene sequence: CDR1 SQVTM, CDR2 ANQGSEA. There are 12 residues in the CDR3. CDR3 sequence: CSVRGGRGEQFF. The CDR3 nucleotides read TGCAGCGTTCGTGGGGGACGCGGTGAGCAGTTCTTC.

The V and J genes are TRBV2 and TRBJ2-5; D gene unclear. V dropped 8 bases and J dropped 5 bases, with 9 bases sitting between them. In germline, CDR1 is SNHLY, CDR2 FYNNEI. The CDR3 length is 11 residues. The CDR3 DNA follows: TGTGCCAGCGGTCTCTCGGAGACCCAGTACTTC. It encodes CASGLSETQYF.

This clonotype has more than one count but fewer than ten. The CDR3 DNA sequence: TGTGCCAGCAGCCACAGCTCCCAAGAGACCCAGTACTTC. As protein: CASSHSSQETQYF. V gene TRBV7-8 combines with J gene TRBJ2-5, with unresolved D. The CDR3 has 13 residues. From germline, CDR1 is SGHVS and CDR2 FQNEAQ. Trimming removed 5 bases at V and 1 base at J, with 8 bases between.

In this sample, this clonotype turned up many times. This chain uses TRBV5-1 with TRBJ1-1; D gene uncertain. Between the trimmed V and J ends, which lost 5 bases and 4 bases, there was a span of 15 bases. CDR1 SGHRS and CDR2 YFSETQ come from the germline V gene. The CDR3 extends over 14 amino acids. CDR3 in amino acids: CASRRASVGTEAFF. The CDR3 DNA is TGCGCCAGCAGAAGGGCGTCAGTCGGCACTGAAGCTTTCTTT.

The chain uses TRBV5-1 and TRBJ1-1; D uncertain. This CDR3 has 14 amino acids. In germline, CDR1 is SGHRS, CDR2 YFSETQ. Trimming stripped 3 bases from V and 1 base from J, with 10 bases between. The CDR3 spells CASSSVSQNTEAFF. In nucleotides, the CDR3 is TGCGCCAGCAGCTCTGTCAGTCAGAACACTGAAGCTTTCTTT.

The genes are TRBV6-2 or TRBV6-3 and TRBJ2-4; D is possibly TRBD1 (6 bases). Looked up from germline, CDR1 is MNHEY and CDR2 is SVGEGT. Trimming stripped 2 bases from V and 4 bases from J, with 18 bases between. This CDR3 has 17 amino acids. The CDR3 region is CASSYTYRADGKNIQYF. Written as DNA, the CDR3 is TGTGCCAGCAGTTACACCTACAGGGCCGATGGGAAAAACATTCAGTACTTC.

The J gene is TRBJ2-2, the V gene TRBV12-5, with D uncertain. From germline, CDR1 is LGHNT and CDR2 FRNRAP. The CDR3 contains 15 residues. The V gene lost 2 bases and the J gene lost 8 bases, with 15 bases spanning the gap. In DNA, the CDR3 is TGTGCTAGTGGTTTGAACTCCTTGGTTGGGGGGGAGCTGTTTTTT. Translation: CASGLNSLVGGELFF. Filled out from reference TRBV12-5 and TRBJ2-2, the complete variable domain reads DARVTQTPRHKVTEMGQEVTMRCQPILGHNTVFWYRQTMMQGLELLAYFRNRAPLDDSGMPKDRFSAEMPDATLATLKIQPSEPRDSAVYFCASGLNSLVGGELFFGEGSRLTVL.

The chain is built from TRBV3-1 and TRBJ2-1; unclear D gene. V lost 2 bases and J lost 4, with 12 bases in between. Germline-derived CDR1 and CDR2 are LGHDT and YNNKEL (reference sequence). The CDR3 spans 15 residues. The CDR3 DNA sequence: TGTGCCAGCAGCCAAATATCCCAACCTTACAATGAGCAGTTCTTC. It specifies CASSQISQPYNEQFF.

J is TRBJ1-4 and V is TRBV12-3 or TRBV12-4, with no clear D. Between the trimmed V and J ends, which lost 2 bases and 0 bases, there was a span of 7 bases. The CDR3 loop spans 15 amino acids. The CDR3 reads CASSLSWTTNEKLFF. CDR3 in DNA: TGTGCCAGCAGTTTATCGTGGACAACTAATGAAAAACTGTTTTTT.

The gene calls are TRBV2 and TRBJ2-3; D is unclear. This CDR3 is built from 12 residues. The V end was cut by 7 bases, the J end by 4 bases, with 9 bases between. The germline V gene has CDR1 SNHLY and CDR2 FYNNEI. The CDR3 DNA reads as TGTGCCAGCACGTTTCACTCAGATACGCAGTATTTT. It is translated as CASTFHSDTQYF.

This clonotype was observed many times. This chain connects TRBV14 to TRBJ1-2; D may be TRBD1 (5 bases). The germline V and J ends were trimmed by 4 bases and 8 bases, with 14 bases remaining between them. The germline gives CDR1 SGHDN, CDR2 FVKESK. The CDR3 contains 13 residues. CDR3 in amino acids: CASSPGVRGGYTF. The CDR3 DNA reads as TGTGCCAGCAGCCCCGGGGTTAGGGGCGGCTACACCTTC. Full variable domain (remainder filled in from reference TRBV14 and TRBJ1-2): EAGVTQFPSHSVIEKGQTVTLRCDPISGHDNLYWYRRVMGKEIKFLLHFVKESKQDESGMPNNRFLAERTGGTYSTLKVQPAELEDSGVYFCASSPGVRGGYTFGSGTRLTVV.